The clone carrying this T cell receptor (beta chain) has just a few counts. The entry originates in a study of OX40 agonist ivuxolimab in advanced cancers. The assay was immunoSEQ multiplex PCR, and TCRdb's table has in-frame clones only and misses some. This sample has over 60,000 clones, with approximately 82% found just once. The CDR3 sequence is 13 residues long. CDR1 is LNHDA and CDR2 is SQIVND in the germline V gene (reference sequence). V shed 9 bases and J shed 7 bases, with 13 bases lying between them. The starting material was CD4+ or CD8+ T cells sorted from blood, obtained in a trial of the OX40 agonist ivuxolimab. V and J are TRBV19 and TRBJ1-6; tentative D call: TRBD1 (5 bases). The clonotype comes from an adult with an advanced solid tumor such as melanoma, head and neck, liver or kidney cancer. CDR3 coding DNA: TGTGCCAGCAGACAGAATATGAATTCACCCCTCCACTTT. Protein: CASRQNMNSPLHF.